The T cell receptor (beta chain) described here comes from a study of blood T cell repertoires in COVID-19. Study-level background: The United States, Italy and Spain provided the acute and convalescent COVID-19 samples.

Participants, about 18 to 90 years old, spanned fewer than 30 US areas. This CDR3 region has 14 residues. Looked up from germline, CDR1 is SNHLY and CDR2 is FYNNEI. V lost 6 bases and J lost 0; bases outside the gene matches: 3. The assay was immunoSEQ multiplex PCR, and TCRdb's table has in-frame clones only and misses some. The table has approximately 350,000 clones, roughly nine tenths seen once. The sequence came from a young woman who had recovered from COVID-19. Sequencing was carried out using PBMCs or T cells enriched from blood (not recorded which). The chain employs TRBV2 and TRBJ2-3, with 7 bases aligning to TRBD2. The CDR3 DNA sequence: TGTGCCAGCAGACGGGGGGATAGCACAGATACGCAGTATTTT. Translated: CASRRGDSTDTQYF.